This entry is about one TCR beta chain. Its antigen is as yet unknown. These data come from a study of shared clonotypes between healthy human individuals. Study observations and caveats: Non-shared clonotypes showed lower generation probabilities than clonotypes common to all four donors. In this cohort, only blood was sampled, and tissue repertoires likely differ. Generally, naive subsets (rather than memory subsets) showed larger estimated richness.

This CDR3 has 12 residues. Germline CDR1 is MDHEN and CDR2 is SYDVKM. V was shortened by 6 bases and J by 5 bases, with 10 bases between the two germline ends. The authors ran the assay at deep level. Measured with immunoSEQ multiplex PCR; TCRdb has only the in-frame clones, and not every one. The table has approximately 1.1 million clones, roughly 74% seen once. The V call is TRBV28, the J call TRBJ2-5; possibly TRBD1 or TRBD2 for D (6 bases each). Input material: memory CD4+ T cells from PBMCs. The sample's subset: CD45RA-negative fraction. The receptor was isolated from a man between 18 and 35 years old in good health. Some clones in this sample may be carry-over from other donors' samples. CDR3 nucleotides: TGTGCCAGCAGCCGGAGGGGGGAGACCCAGTACTTC. Translation: CASSRRGETQYF.